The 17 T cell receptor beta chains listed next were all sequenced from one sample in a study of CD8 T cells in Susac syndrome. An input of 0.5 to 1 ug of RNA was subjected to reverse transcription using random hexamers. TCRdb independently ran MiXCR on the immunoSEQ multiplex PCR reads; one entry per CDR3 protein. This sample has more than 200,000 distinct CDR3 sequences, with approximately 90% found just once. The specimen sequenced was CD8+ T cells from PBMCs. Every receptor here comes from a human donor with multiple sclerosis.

The CDR3 region is CSASEIAVSYNEQFF. CDR3 in DNA: TGCAGTGCTAGCGAAATAGCGGTCTCCTACAATGAGCAGTTCTTC. The chain combines TRBV20-1 with TRBJ2-1; TRBD2 is a possible D gene (6 bases). The V gene's germline CDR1 is DFQATT and CDR2 SNEGSKA (reference sequence). This CDR3 comprises 15 residues. V lost 3 bases and J lost 0, with 12 bases in between.

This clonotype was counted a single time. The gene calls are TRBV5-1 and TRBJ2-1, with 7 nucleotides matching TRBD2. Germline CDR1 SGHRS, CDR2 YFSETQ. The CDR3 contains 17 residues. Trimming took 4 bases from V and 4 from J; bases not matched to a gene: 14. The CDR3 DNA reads TGCGCCAGCAGCCCCTGGGCGGGGGAAGGGGTTTACAATGAGCAGTTCTTC. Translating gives CASSPWAGEGVYNEQFF.

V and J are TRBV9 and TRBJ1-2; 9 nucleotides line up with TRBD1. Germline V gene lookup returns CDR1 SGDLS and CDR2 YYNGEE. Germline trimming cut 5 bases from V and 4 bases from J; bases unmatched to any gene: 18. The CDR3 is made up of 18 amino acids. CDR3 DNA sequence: TGTGCCAGCAGAGGATCCGGGACAGGGAAAAGTATGGGCTATGGCTACACCTTC. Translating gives CASRGSGTGKSMGYGYTF.

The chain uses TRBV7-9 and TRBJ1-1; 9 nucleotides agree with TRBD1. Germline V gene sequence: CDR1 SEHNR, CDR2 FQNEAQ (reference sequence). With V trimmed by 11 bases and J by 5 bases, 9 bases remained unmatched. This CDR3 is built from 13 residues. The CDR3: CAEQRTGDTEAFF. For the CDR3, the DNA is TGTGCCGAGCAGAGGACAGGGGATACTGAAGCTTTCTTT.

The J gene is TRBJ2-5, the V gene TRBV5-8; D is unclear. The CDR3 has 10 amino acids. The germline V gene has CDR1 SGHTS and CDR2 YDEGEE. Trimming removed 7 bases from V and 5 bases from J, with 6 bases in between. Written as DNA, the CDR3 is TGTGCCAGCCTGGGGGAGACCCAGTACTTC. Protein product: CASLGETQYF.

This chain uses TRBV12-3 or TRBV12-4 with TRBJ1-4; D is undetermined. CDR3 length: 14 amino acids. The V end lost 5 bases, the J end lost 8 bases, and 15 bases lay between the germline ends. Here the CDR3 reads CASSLSDTIEKLFF. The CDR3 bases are TGTGCCAGCAGTCTCTCTGACACTATCGAAAAACTGTTTTTT.

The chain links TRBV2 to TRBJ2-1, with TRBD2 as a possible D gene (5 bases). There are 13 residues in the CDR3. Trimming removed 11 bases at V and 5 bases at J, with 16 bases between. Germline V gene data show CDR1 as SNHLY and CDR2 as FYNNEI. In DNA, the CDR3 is TGTGCCGTAGCCGGGGTTCCCCACAATGAGCAGTTCTTC. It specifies CAVAGVPHNEQFF.

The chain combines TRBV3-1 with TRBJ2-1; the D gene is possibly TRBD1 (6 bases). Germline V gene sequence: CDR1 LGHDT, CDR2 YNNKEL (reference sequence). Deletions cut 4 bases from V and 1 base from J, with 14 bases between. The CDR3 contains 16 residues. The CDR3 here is CASSRKQGLSYNEQFF. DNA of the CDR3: TGTGCCAGCAGCCGGAAACAGGGTCTGTCCTACAATGAGCAGTTCTTC.

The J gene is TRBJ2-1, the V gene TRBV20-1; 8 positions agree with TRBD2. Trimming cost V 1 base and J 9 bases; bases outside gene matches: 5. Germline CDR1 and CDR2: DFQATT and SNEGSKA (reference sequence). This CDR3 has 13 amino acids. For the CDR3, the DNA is TGCAGTGCTAGAGTCCGGGGGGGGGCTGAGCAGTTCTTC. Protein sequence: CSARVRGGAEQFF.

The CDR3 nucleotides are TGTGCCAGCAGCTTAGCTTCCGGTCCGATCACAGATACGCAGTATTTT. Translation: CASSLASGPITDTQYF. The rearrangement uses TRBV7-8 and TRBJ2-3; unclear D gene. There are 16 residues in the CDR3. V shed 0 bases and J shed 2 bases, with 12 bases lying between them. CDR1 is SGHVS, CDR2 FQNEAQ, per germline.

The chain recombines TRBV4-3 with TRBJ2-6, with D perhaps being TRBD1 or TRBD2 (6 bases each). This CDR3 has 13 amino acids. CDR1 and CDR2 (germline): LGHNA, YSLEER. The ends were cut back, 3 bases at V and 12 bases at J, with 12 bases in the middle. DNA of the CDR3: TGCGCCAGCAGCCAGACCGAGGGGGGCGTCCTGACTTTC. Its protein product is CASSQTEGGVLTF.

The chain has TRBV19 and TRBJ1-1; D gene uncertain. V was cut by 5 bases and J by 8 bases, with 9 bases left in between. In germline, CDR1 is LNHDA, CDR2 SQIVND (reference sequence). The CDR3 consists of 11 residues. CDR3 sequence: CASSDFDEAFF. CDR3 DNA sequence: TGTGCCAGTAGTGACTTCGACGAAGCTTTCTTT.

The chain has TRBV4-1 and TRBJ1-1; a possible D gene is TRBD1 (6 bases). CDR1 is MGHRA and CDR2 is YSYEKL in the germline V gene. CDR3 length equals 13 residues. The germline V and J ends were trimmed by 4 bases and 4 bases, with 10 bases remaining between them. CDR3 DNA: TGCGCCAGCAGCCGGAACAGGGCCACTGAAGCTTTCTTT. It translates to CASSRNRATEAFF.

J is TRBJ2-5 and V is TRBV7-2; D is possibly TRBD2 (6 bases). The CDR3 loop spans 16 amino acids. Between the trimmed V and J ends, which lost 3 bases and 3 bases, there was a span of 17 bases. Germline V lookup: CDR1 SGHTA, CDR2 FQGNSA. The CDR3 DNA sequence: TGTGCCAGCAGCTTTGGGACTTACAGCCGGGAAGAGACCCAGTACTTC. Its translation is CASSFGTYSREETQYF.

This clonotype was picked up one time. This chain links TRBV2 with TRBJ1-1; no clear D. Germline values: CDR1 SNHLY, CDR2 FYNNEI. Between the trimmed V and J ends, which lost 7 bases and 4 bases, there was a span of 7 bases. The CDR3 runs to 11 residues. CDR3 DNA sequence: TGTGCCAGCAATCGGGGCACTGAAGCTTTCTTT. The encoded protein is CASNRGTEAFF.

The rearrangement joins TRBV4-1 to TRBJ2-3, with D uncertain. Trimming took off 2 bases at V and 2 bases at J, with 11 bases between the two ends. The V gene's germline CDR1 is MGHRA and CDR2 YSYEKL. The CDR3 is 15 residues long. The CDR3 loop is CASSQTLADTDTQYF. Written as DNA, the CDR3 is TGCGCCAGCAGCCAAACCCTGGCGGACACAGATACGCAGTATTTT.

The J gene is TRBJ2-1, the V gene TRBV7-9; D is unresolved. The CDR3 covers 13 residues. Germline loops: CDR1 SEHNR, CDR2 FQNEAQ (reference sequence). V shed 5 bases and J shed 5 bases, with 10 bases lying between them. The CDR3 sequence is CASSQTPDNEQFF. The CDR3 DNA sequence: TGTGCCAGCAGCCAAACCCCGGACAATGAGCAGTTCTTC.